A single sample is the source of the 32 T cell receptor beta chains below, sequenced in a study of immune cell composition in non-small cell lung cancer. Sequenced by immunoSEQ multiplex PCR; TCRdb stores in-frame clones only, minus some. The sample consists of roughly 3,000 clones, 60% to 85% of them appearing once. Sequencing input: lung tumor tissue. Source of these receptors: a human donor with non-small cell lung cancer.

V usage is TRBV5-1 and J usage is TRBJ2-1; TRBD2 matches 11 bases. Germline values: CDR1 SGHRS, CDR2 YFSETQ. The CDR3 is made up of 17 amino acids. After removal of 1 base from V and 1 base from J, the junction contained 4 bases not matched to a gene. The chain's CDR3 is CASSLTSGGPSYNEQFF. CDR3 coding DNA: TGCGCCAGCAGCTTGACTAGCGGGGGCCCTTCCTACAATGAGCAGTTCTTC.

The chain combines TRBV5-4 with TRBJ2-7; a weak D match, TRBD1 (5 bases). CDR1 and CDR2 from the germline V gene are SGHNT and YYREEE (reference sequence). This CDR3 is built from 14 residues. The V end was cut by 3 bases, the J end by 0 bases, with 10 bases between. Here the CDR3 DNA reads TGTGCCAGCAGCTCAGGGTTAAGCTCCTACGAGCAGTACTTC. Encoded protein: CASSSGLSSYEQYF. Variable domain in full (rest from reference TRBV5-4 and TRBJ2-7): ETGVTQSPTHLIKTRGQQVTLRCSSQSGHNTVSWYQQALGQGPQFIFQYYREEENGRGNFPPRFSGLQFPNYSSELNVNALELDDSALYLCASSSGLSSYEQYFGPGTRLTVT.

The chain couples TRBV5-4 to TRBJ2-1, with TRBD1 matching over 10 bases. The length of the CDR3 is 15 residues. Germline CDR1 and CDR2: SGHNT and YYREEE (reference sequence). V shed 2 bases, J shed 5 bases, and the junction held 4 bases outside the gene matches. The CDR3 sequence: CASSLGTGVHNEQFF. CDR3 in DNA: TGTGCCAGCAGCTTAGGGACAGGGGTTCACAATGAGCAGTTCTTC.

This clone came up a few times. The chain has TRBV2 and TRBJ2-2; TRBD2 matches at 9 bases. The CDR3 is made up of 12 amino acids. From germline, CDR1 is SNHLY and CDR2 FYNNEI. The ends lost 7 bases at V and 10 bases at J; junction bases unmatched: 4. The CDR3 DNA is TGTGCCAGCACGGGACTAGCATTGGAGCTGTTTTTT. It encodes CASTGLALELFF.

The chain recombines TRBV7-2 with TRBJ1-1, with 9 bases lining up with TRBD1. This CDR3 comprises 13 residues. The J segment lost 7 bases and the V segment lost 6 bases, leaving 6 bases of the junction unmatched. Germline CDR1 and CDR2: SGHTA and FQGNSA. This CDR3 is CASSQQGASEAFF. CDR3 DNA sequence: TGTGCCAGCAGTCAACAGGGGGCGAGTGAAGCTTTCTTT.

The chain combines TRBV2 with TRBJ1-5; D gene unclear. The CDR3 consists of 13 residues. Germline CDR1 reads SNHLY; CDR2 reads FYNNEI. Trimming stripped 7 bases from V and 4 bases from J, with 11 bases between. The CDR3 nucleotides are TGTGCCAGCACCGGTCAGCGTAATCAGCCCCAGCATTTT. This sequence encodes CASTGQRNQPQHF.

The V gene is TRBV7-8, the J gene TRBJ1-1, with D perhaps TRBD1 (5 bases). Looked up from germline, CDR1 is SGHVS and CDR2 is FQNEAQ. The CDR3 spans 13 residues. The ends were cut back, 3 bases at V and 2 bases at J, with 7 bases in the middle. DNA for the CDR3: TGTGCCAGCAGCTTCGGACACAACACTGAAGCTTTCTTT. Amino acids: CASSFGHNTEAFF.

The rearrangement links TRBV4-2 to TRBJ2-3; TRBD2 aligns across 7 bases. V lost 6 bases and J lost 0; bases outside the gene matches: 6. Germline-derived CDR1 and CDR2 are LGHNA and YNFKEQ. The CDR3 spans 15 residues. The CDR3 protein is CASSRAGQSTDTQYF. The CDR3 region has the DNA TGTGCCAGCAGTAGAGCGGGGCAAAGCACAGATACGCAGTATTTT.

This chain joins TRBV11-1 and TRBJ2-3, with 9 bases aligning to TRBD1. Germline loops: CDR1 SGHAT, CDR2 FQDESV (reference sequence). V was pared by 2 bases and J by 5 bases, with 5 bases of the junction left unmatched. This CDR3 spans 15 amino acids. CDR3 in amino acids: CASSLFGQGIDTQYF. Written as DNA, the CDR3 is TGTGCCAGCAGCTTATTCGGACAGGGGATAGATACGCAGTATTTT. Variable domain in full (rest from reference TRBV11-1 and TRBJ2-3): EAEVAQSPRYKITEKSQAVAFWCDPISGHATLYWYRQILGQGPELLVQFQDESVVDDSQLPKDRFSAERLKGVDSTLKIQPAELGDSAMYLCASSLFGQGIDTQYFGPGTRLTVL.

V is TRBV30 and J is TRBJ1-1; TRBD1 matches 8 bases. Germline loops: CDR1 GTSNPN, CDR2 SVGIG (reference sequence). V dropped 2 bases and J dropped 0; count of bases not matched to a gene: 11. The CDR3 has 17 amino acids. CDR3 coding DNA: TGTGCCTGGAGTAGATTCGGACAGGGAGACTTGAACACTGAAGCTTTCTTT. Its translation: CAWSRFGQGDLNTEAFF.

The gene calls are TRBV10-3 and TRBJ2-7, with a tentative D call TRBD2 (5 bases). The CDR3 sequence is 17 residues long. V lost 2 bases and J lost 4, with 21 bases in between. CDR1 is ENHRY, CDR2 SYGVKD, per germline. Here the CDR3 reads CAISENSAGPTSYEQYF. DNA for the CDR3: TGTGCCATCAGTGAGAATTCGGCGGGTCCTACCAGTTACGAGCAGTACTTC.

This clone was seen a handful of times. The chain joins TRBV5-5 to TRBJ2-1; D not resolved. CDR1 is SGHKS and CDR2 is YYEKEE in the germline V gene (reference sequence). Trimming took 2 bases from V and 2 from J, leaving 11 bases between them. The CDR3 extends over 15 amino acids. The CDR3 spells CASSLGRITYNEQFF. CDR3 nucleotide sequence: TGTGCCAGCAGCTTAGGCAGGATCACCTACAATGAGCAGTTCTTC.

This clone was counted once. J is TRBJ2-7 and V is TRBV6-5, with 7 bases identical to TRBD2. From germline, CDR1 is MNHEY and CDR2 SVGAGI. This CDR3 has 14 residues. V trimming: 3 bases; J trimming: 4 bases; junction bases outside the gene matches: 6. The CDR3 nucleotides are TGTGCCAGCAGTTATCGGCGGGGGTCTTACGAGCAGTACTTC. Protein product: CASSYRRGSYEQYF.

The chain uses TRBV6-1 and TRBJ1-5; D gene unclear. The V gene lost 8 bases and the J gene lost 0 bases, with 11 bases spanning the gap. The CDR3 consists of 14 residues. The germline V gene has CDR1 MNHNS and CDR2 SASEGT. CDR3: CASGLESSNQPQHF. The CDR3 coding sequence is TGTGCCAGCGGGTTGGAGAGTAGCAATCAGCCCCAGCATTTT.

V usage is TRBV29-1 and J usage is TRBJ1-6, with no clear D. Trimming cost V 4 bases and J 7 bases, with 11 bases left between them. Looked up from germline, CDR1 is SQVTM and CDR2 is ANQGSEA. The CDR3 loop spans 13 amino acids. The CDR3 coding sequence is TGCAGCGTTGCGCTGGGCAACAATTCACCCCTCCACTTT. Its protein is CSVALGNNSPLHF.

The chain carries TRBV4-2 and TRBJ2-7, with a tentative D call TRBD1 (5 bases). The ends were cut back, 1 base at V and 2 bases at J, with 18 bases in the middle. Germline V gene lookup returns CDR1 LGHNA and CDR2 YNFKEQ. This CDR3 region has 17 residues. The CDR3 loop reads CASSQVSALRAPYEQYF. CDR3 bases: TGTGCCAGCAGCCAAGTGTCCGCCCTCAGGGCCCCCTACGAGCAGTACTTC.

The chain uses TRBV2 and TRBJ1-1, with D unresolved. The germline V gene has CDR1 SNHLY and CDR2 FYNNEI. The CDR3 is 17 residues long. The V end lost 4 bases, the J end lost 0 bases, and 18 bases lay between the germline ends. CDR3 nucleotides: TGTGCCAGCAGTGGGGAGGTTAGTCGCACTGTGAACACTGAAGCTTTCTTT. It specifies CASSGEVSRTVNTEAFF.

This clone showed up just a few times. DNA for the CDR3: TGCAGCGTCCCAAACACTAGCGGGGGGTCCTACAATGAGCAGTTCTTC. It codes for CSVPNTSGGSYNEQFF. The chain couples TRBV29-1 to TRBJ2-1, with 12 bases fitting TRBD2. Trimming removed 6 bases from V and 1 base from J; junction bases left unmatched: 7. The CDR3 is made up of 16 amino acids. Germline lookup yields CDR1 SQVTM and CDR2 ANQGSEA.

This clone was seen a handful of times. J is TRBJ1-2 and V is TRBV7-9, with 10 bases matching TRBD1. The V gene's germline CDR1 is SEHNR and CDR2 FQNEAQ (reference sequence). CDR3 length: 14 residues. V was clipped by 4 bases and J by 4 bases; unmatched bases: 3. The CDR3 nucleotides read TGTGCCAGCAGCTCGGGACAGGGGCTCTATGGCTACACCTTC. As protein: CASSSGQGLYGYTF. The entire variable domain, with the rest obtained from reference TRBV7-9 and TRBJ1-2, is as follows: DTGVSQNPRHKITKRGQNVTFRCDPISEHNRLYWYRQTLGQGPEFLTYFQNEAQLEKSRLLSDRFSAERPKGSFSTLEIQRTEQGDSAMYLCASSSGQGLYGYTFGSGTRLTVV.

The V and J genes are TRBV18 and TRBJ1-2, with TRBD1 matching 9 bases. Unmatched junction bases numbered 4, after V lost 3 bases and J lost 8 bases. The CDR3 consists of 13 residues. Germline CDR1 reads KGHSH; CDR2 reads LQKENI. CDR3 in amino acids: CASSPRTGEGYTF. Here the CDR3 DNA reads TGTGCCAGCTCACCGCGGACAGGGGAAGGCTACACCTTC.

The chain joins TRBV28 to TRBJ1-1; D is undetermined. V lost 6 bases to trimming and J lost 5 bases, with 10 bases between them. The CDR3 consists of 12 residues. Germline values: CDR1 MDHEN, CDR2 SYDVKM. This CDR3 reads CASRGRSTEAFF. The CDR3 coding sequence is TGTGCCAGCAGGGGGAGGAGTACTGAAGCTTTCTTT.

This chain joins TRBV10-2 and TRBJ1-1; possible D gene TRBD1, 5 bases. The germline V and J ends were trimmed by 3 bases and 4 bases, with 12 bases remaining between them. CDR3 length equals 14 residues. Germline loops: CDR1 WSHSY, CDR2 SAAADI. This CDR3 reads CASSETGFPTEAFF. CDR3 coding DNA: TGCGCCAGCAGTGAAACAGGTTTTCCCACTGAAGCTTTCTTT.

The chain couples TRBV6-1 to TRBJ2-3; 7 bases map to TRBD2. Losses at the gene ends were 1 base for V and 0 bases for J; bases not matched to a gene: 1. The CDR3 extends over 15 amino acids. CDR1 and CDR2 from the germline V gene are MNHNS and SASEGT. CDR3 in amino acids: CASSEERGSTDTQYF. CDR3 bases: TGTGCCAGCAGTGAAGAGCGGGGTAGCACAGATACGCAGTATTTT.

The chain links TRBV6-5 to TRBJ1-1; D possibly corresponds to TRBD1 (6 bases). Germline CDR1 and CDR2: MNHEY and SVGAGI. Trimming shortened V by 6 bases and J by 3 bases, and 11 bases separated the two germline ends. The CDR3 runs to 13 residues. CDR3 nucleotides: TGTGCCAGCAGAGGGACAACTTACACTGAAGCTTTCTTT. Translated, it gives CASRGTTYTEAFF.

Here the CDR3 reads CASSLGGGAFSTDTQYF. In DNA, the CDR3 is TGTGCCAGCAGTTTAGGAGGGGGGGCTTTCAGCACAGATACGCAGTATTTT. V usage is TRBV27 and J usage is TRBJ2-3, with D perhaps matching TRBD2 (7 bases). CDR3 length: 17 amino acids. Between the trimmed V and J ends, which lost 2 bases and 0 bases, there was a span of 15 bases. Germline V gives CDR1 MNHEY, CDR2 SMNVEV (reference sequence).

The CDR3 loop is CASASGQPGNTIYF. CDR3 bases: TGTGCTAGTGCCTCGGGACAGCCTGGAAACACCATATATTTT. The chain recombines TRBV12-5 with TRBJ1-3, with 7 bases fitting TRBD1. The V segment lost 7 bases and the J segment 2 bases; nucleotides outside the gene matches: 5. CDR3 length: 14 residues. Germline values: CDR1 LGHNT, CDR2 FRNRAP.

The chain couples TRBV5-1 to TRBJ2-2; a weak D match, TRBD2 (6 bases). Germline V gene sequence: CDR1 SGHRS, CDR2 YFSETQ. The germline V and J ends were trimmed by 4 bases and 3 bases, with 13 bases remaining between them. The CDR3 sequence is 15 residues long. The CDR3 DNA sequence: TGCGCCAGCAGCCGGACTACGTGGGACACCGGGGAGCTGTTTTTT. Its protein is CASSRTTWDTGELFF.

The rearrangement links TRBV27 to TRBJ1-1, with TRBD1 matching over 11 bases. Trimming at V came to 2 bases and at J to 4 bases, leaving 3 bases not matched to a gene. This CDR3 is 15 amino acids long. The germline V gene encodes CDR1 MNHEY and CDR2 SMNVEV (reference sequence). CDR3: CASSLTGTGGTEAFF. The CDR3 region has the DNA TGTGCCAGCAGTTTAACCGGGACAGGGGGCACTGAAGCTTTCTTT.

The chain links TRBV19 to TRBJ2-2; 8 bases map to TRBD2. This CDR3 has 17 residues. CDR1 is LNHDA and CDR2 is SQIVND in the germline V gene (reference sequence). J gave up 7 bases and V 4 bases, and 14 bases lay outside the gene matches. CDR3 sequence reads: CASSTRSGGSSSGELFF. CDR3 sequence (DNA): TGTGCCAGTAGTACGAGGAGCGGGGGTTCCAGCAGCGGGGAGCTGTTTTTT.

This clone was counted between two and nine times. The chain is built from TRBV7-9 and TRBJ2-1; 11 nucleotides agree with TRBD2. CDR1 SEHNR and CDR2 FQNEAQ come from the germline V gene (reference sequence). Losses at the gene ends were 5 bases for V and 4 bases for J; bases not matched to a gene: 7. The CDR3 sequence is 16 residues long. For the CDR3, the DNA is TGTGCCAGCAGCCCAGTCTCTAGCGGGGGGTACAATGAGCAGTTCTTC. Encoded protein: CASSPVSSGGYNEQFF.

This clone was detected once. This chain uses TRBV5-1 with TRBJ2-3, with no clear D. CDR3 length: 15 amino acids. Germline values: CDR1 SGHRS, CDR2 YFSETQ. V was cut by 0 bases and J by 1 base, with 9 bases left in between. CDR3 nucleotide sequence: TGCGCCAGCAGCTTGGGATCCCGAGGCACAGATACGCAGTATTTT. Residues: CASSLGSRGTDTQYF.

CDR3 sequence: CASSLGDGGYNYGYTF. CDR3 nucleotide sequence: TGCGCCAGCAGCTTGGGGGATGGAGGATATAACTATGGCTACACCTTC. This rearrangement joins TRBV5-1 to TRBJ1-2; D is unclear. Trimming took 0 bases from V and 1 from J, leaving 13 bases between them. The CDR3 is 16 amino acids. Germline lookup yields CDR1 SGHRS and CDR2 YFSETQ.